Listed below are T cell receptor beta chains from one sample, sequenced in a study of blood T cell repertoires in COVID-19. Here immunoSEQ multiplex PCR was the method, and the copy in TCRdb shows in-frame clones only, minus some. The sample lists 250,000 to 350,000 clones, 85% to 90% occurring once. Source material: PBMCs or T cells enriched from blood (not recorded which). The receptors were sampled from a woman aged 45-65 years who had been exposed to COVID-19. Each CDR3 is given with its conserved first and last residue. A D gene is named only where the DNA matches it firmly. Some rows have no size entry. The others give once, few or many, or a class for an expanded clone.

j_gene: TRBJ2-5
v_gene: TRBV6-1
abundance: once
d_gene: .
CDR3aa: CASSEAGGPSETQYF
CDR3nt: TGTGCCAGCAGTGAAGCGGGGGGGCCCTCGGAGACCCAGTACTTC

j_gene: TRBJ2-1
v_gene: TRBV10-3
abundance: .
d_gene: TRBD1
CDR3aa: CAIRGVQGAYNEQFF
CDR3nt: TGTGCCATCAGGGGGGTGCAGGGGGCCTACAATGAGCAGTTCTTC

j_gene: TRBJ2-1
v_gene: TRBV4-2
abundance: .
d_gene: TRBD2
CDR3aa: CASSQDVRGGTEQFF
CDR3nt: TGTGCCAGCAGCCAAGATGTTCGGGGGGGCACAGAGCAGTTCTTC

j_gene: TRBJ2-7
v_gene: TRBV6-6
abundance: .
d_gene: TRBD2
CDR3aa: CASSRTSGQYEQYF
CDR3nt: TGTGCCAGCAGCAGGACTAGCGGTCAATACGAGCAGTACTTC

j_gene: TRBJ1-3
v_gene: TRBV7-2
abundance: .
d_gene: .
CDR3aa: CASSLRRAEAGNTIYF
CDR3nt: TGTGCCAGCAGCCTTAGGCGAGCGGAAGCTGGAAACACCATATATTTT

j_gene: TRBJ2-1
v_gene: TRBV4-1
abundance: .
d_gene: TRBD1
CDR3aa: CASSQTRDRGFDEQFF
CDR3nt: TGCGCCAGCAGCCAAACCCGGGACAGGGGGTTCGATGAGCAGTTCTTC

j_gene: TRBJ2-1
v_gene: TRBV5-1
abundance: .
d_gene: TRBD2
CDR3aa: CASSPGLAGLPSYNEQFF
CDR3nt: TGCGCCAGCAGCCCTGGACTAGCGGGGCTACCTTCCTACAATGAGCAGTTCTTC

j_gene: TRBJ2-7
v_gene: TRBV21-1
abundance: .
d_gene: .
CDR3aa: CASSLGRGYEQYF
CDR3nt: TGTGCCAGCAGCCTAGGGCGGGGCTACGAGCAGTACTTC

j_gene: TRBJ1-5
v_gene: TRBV5-1
abundance: once
d_gene: TRBD1
CDR3aa: CASSLDPGGVDQPQHF
CDR3nt: TGCGCCAGCAGCTTGGACCCAGGGGGCGTCGATCAGCCCCAGCATTTT

j_gene: TRBJ2-7
v_gene: TRBV29-1
abundance: .
d_gene: TRBD1
CDR3aa: CSVASDDREVHEQYF
CDR3nt: TGCAGCGTTGCATCTGATGACAGGGAAGTCCACGAGCAGTACTTC

j_gene: TRBJ2-5
v_gene: TRBV29-1
abundance: .
d_gene: TRBD1
CDR3aa: CSVPTGVETQYF
CDR3nt: TGCAGCGTTCCAACAGGGGTAGAGACCCAGTACTTC

j_gene: TRBJ2-7
v_gene: TRBV28
abundance: .
d_gene: TRBD2
CDR3aa: CASRIETSEVPDEQYF
CDR3nt: TGTGCCAGCAGAATAGAGACTAGCGAGGTCCCGGACGAGCAGTACTTC

j_gene: TRBJ2-1
v_gene: TRBV7-9
abundance: .
d_gene: TRBD2
CDR3aa: CASSGTSGGPKPSYNEQFF
CDR3nt: TGTGCCAGCAGCGGGACTAGCGGGGGGCCCAAACCCTCTTACAATGAGCAGTTCTTC

j_gene: TRBJ1-2
v_gene: TRBV7-9
abundance: .
d_gene: TRBD1
CDR3aa: CASSPETGLAYGYTF
CDR3nt: TGTGCCAGCAGCCCGGAGACAGGGTTGGCCTATGGCTACACCTTC

j_gene: TRBJ1-1
v_gene: TRBV28
abundance: .
d_gene: TRBD1
CDR3aa: CASSRGQVDGVEAFF
CDR3nt: TGTGCCAGCAGTCGAGGACAGGTGGATGGAGTTGAAGCTTTCTTT

j_gene: TRBJ2-3
v_gene: TRBV27
abundance: .
d_gene: .
CDR3aa: CASSPTWTDTQYF
CDR3nt: TGTGCCAGCAGTCCGACTTGGACAGATACGCAGTATTTT

j_gene: TRBJ1-4
v_gene: TRBV3-1/TRBV3-2
abundance: .
d_gene: TRBD1
CDR3aa: CASSTRTGGGGKLFF
CDR3nt: TGTGCCAGCAGCACCCGGACAGGGGGCGGTGGAAAACTGTTTTTT

j_gene: TRBJ2-7
v_gene: TRBV6-5
abundance: .
d_gene: TRBD2
CDR3aa: CASSYSGREKNEQYF
CDR3nt: TGTGCCAGCAGTTACTCGGGGAGGGAAAAGAACGAGCAGTACTTC

j_gene: TRBJ2-7
v_gene: TRBV2
abundance: .
d_gene: TRBD1
CDR3aa: CASSGIWLDRGYEQYF
CDR3nt: TGTGCCAGCAGTGGTATATGGTTGGACAGGGGTTACGAGCAGTACTTC

j_gene: TRBJ1-1
v_gene: TRBV28
abundance: .
d_gene: .
CDR3aa: CASSTPMNTEAFF
CDR3nt: TGTGCCAGCAGCACACCCATGAACACTGAAGCTTTCTTT

j_gene: TRBJ1-2
v_gene: TRBV20-1
abundance: .
d_gene: .
CDR3aa: CSASFPGGYGYTF
CDR3nt: TGCAGTGCTAGTTTCCCCGGCGGGTATGGCTACACCTTC

j_gene: TRBJ2-1
v_gene: TRBV4-1
abundance: .
d_gene: TRBD2
CDR3aa: CASSQVLGTSGYNEQFF
CDR3nt: TGCGCCAGCAGCCAAGTCCTGGGGACTAGCGGATACAATGAGCAGTTCTTC

j_gene: TRBJ1-2
v_gene: TRBV20-1
abundance: .
d_gene: .
CDR3aa: CGDSNNYGYTF
CDR3nt: TGCGGGGACTCCAATAACTATGGCTACACCTTC

j_gene: TRBJ2-1
v_gene: TRBV18
abundance: .
d_gene: TRBD2
CDR3aa: CASSRPSGGPYNEQFF
CDR3nt: TGTGCCAGCTCACGACCCAGCGGGGGGCCCTACAATGAGCAGTTCTTC

j_gene: TRBJ2-3
v_gene: TRBV7-2
abundance: .
d_gene: .
CDR3aa: CASSPDSGTDTQYF
CDR3nt: TGTGCCAGCAGCCCAGACAGTGGCACAGATACGCAGTATTTT